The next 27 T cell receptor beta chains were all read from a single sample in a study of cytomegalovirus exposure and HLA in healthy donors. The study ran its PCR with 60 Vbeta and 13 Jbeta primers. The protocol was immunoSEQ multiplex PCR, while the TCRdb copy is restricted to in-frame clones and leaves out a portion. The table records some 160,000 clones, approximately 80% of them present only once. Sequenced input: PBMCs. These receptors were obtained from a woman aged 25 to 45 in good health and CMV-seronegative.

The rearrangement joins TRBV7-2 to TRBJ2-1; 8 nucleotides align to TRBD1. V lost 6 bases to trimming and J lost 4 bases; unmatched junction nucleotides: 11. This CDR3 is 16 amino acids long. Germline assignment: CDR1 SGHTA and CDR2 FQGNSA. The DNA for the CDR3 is TGTGCCAGCAGTTTCCGGGGGACAGGTCGGTACAATGAGCAGTTCTTC. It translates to CASSFRGTGRYNEQFF.

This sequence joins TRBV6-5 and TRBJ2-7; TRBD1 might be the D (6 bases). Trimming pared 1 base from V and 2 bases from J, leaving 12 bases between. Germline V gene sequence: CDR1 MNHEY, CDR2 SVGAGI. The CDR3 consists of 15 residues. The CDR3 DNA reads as TGTGCCAGCAGTTACTGGGGGCCTTCTCCCTACGAGCAGTACTTC. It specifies CASSYWGPSPYEQYF.

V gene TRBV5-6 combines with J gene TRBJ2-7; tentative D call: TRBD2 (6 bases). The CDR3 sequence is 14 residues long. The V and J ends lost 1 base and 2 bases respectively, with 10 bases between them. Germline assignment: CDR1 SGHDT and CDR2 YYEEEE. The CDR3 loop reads CASSLLGGTYEQYF. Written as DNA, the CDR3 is TGTGCCAGCAGCTTGTTGGGCGGGACCTACGAGCAGTACTTC.

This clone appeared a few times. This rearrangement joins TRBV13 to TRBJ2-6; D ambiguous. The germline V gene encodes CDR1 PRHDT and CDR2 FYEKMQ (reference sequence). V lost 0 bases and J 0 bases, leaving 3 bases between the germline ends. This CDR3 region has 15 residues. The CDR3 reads CASSLGASGANVLTF. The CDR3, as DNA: TGTGCCAGCAGCTTAGGGGCCTCTGGGGCCAACGTCCTGACTTTC.

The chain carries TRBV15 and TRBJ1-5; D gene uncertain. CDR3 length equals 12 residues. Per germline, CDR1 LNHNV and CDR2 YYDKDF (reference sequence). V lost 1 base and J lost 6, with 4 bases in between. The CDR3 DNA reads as TGTGCCACCAGCAGAGCGGGTCAGCCCCAGCATTTT. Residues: CATSRAGQPQHF.

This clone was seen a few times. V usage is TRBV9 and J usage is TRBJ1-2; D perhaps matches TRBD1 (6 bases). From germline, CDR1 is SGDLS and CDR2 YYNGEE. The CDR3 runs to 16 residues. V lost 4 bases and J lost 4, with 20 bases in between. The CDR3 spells CASSRGGAGPSYGYTF. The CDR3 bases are TGTGCCAGCAGCCGGGGGGGGGCAGGACCATCCTATGGCTACACCTTC.

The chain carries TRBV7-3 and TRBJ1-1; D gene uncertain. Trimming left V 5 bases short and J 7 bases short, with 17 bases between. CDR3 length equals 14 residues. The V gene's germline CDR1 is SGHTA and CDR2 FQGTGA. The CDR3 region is CASSLAGLNGEAFF. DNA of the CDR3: TGTGCCAGCAGCCTAGCCGGCTTGAACGGTGAAGCTTTCTTT.

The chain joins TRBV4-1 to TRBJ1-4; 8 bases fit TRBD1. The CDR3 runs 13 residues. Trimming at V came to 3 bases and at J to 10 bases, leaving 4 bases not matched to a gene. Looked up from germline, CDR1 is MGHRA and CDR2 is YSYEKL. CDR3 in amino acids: CASSQTGEGKLFF. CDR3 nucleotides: TGCGCCAGCAGCCAGACAGGGGAGGGAAAACTGTTTTTT.

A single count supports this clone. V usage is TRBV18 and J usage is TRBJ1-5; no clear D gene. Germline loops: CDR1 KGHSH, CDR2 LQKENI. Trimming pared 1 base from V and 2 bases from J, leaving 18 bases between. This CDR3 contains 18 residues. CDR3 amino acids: CASSPLPPQSEGNQPQHF. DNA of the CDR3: TGTGCCAGCTCACCACTTCCCCCGCAGTCTGAGGGCAATCAGCCCCAGCATTTT.

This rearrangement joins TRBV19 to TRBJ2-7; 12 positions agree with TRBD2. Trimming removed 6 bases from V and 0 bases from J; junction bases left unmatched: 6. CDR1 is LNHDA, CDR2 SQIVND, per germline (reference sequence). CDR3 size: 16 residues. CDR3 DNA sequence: TGTGCCAGTAGGAGAACGACTAGCGGGAGCTCCTACGAGCAGTACTTC. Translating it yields CASRRTTSGSSYEQYF. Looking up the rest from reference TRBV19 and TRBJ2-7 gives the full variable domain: DGGITQSPKYLFRKEGQNVTLSCEQNLNHDAMYWYRQDPGQGLRLIYYSQIVNDFQKGDIAEGYSVSREKKESFPLTVTSAQKNPTAFYLCASRRTTSGSSYEQYFGPGTRLTVT.

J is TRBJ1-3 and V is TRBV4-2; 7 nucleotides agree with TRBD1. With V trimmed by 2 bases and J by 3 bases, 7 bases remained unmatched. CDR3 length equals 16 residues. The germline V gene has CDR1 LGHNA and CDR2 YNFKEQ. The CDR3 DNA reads TGTGCCAGCAGCCAACCGCAGGGGGTAGATGGAAACACCATATATTTT. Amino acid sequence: CASSQPQGVDGNTIYF.

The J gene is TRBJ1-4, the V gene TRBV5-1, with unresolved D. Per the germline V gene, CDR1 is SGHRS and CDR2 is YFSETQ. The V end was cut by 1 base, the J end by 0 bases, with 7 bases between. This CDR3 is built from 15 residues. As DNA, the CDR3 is TGCGCCAGCAGCTTGATCCCGGCAACTAATGAAAAACTGTTTTTT. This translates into CASSLIPATNEKLFF.

The CDR3 region is CASSLSLGGNEQYF. CDR3 nucleotides: TGTGCCAGCAGCCTTTCCCTGGGAGGCAACGAGCAGTACTTC. This sequence joins TRBV11-2 and TRBJ2-7; D perhaps matches TRBD2 (6 bases). Trimming stripped 5 bases from V and 5 bases from J, with 16 bases between. Germline loops: CDR1 SGHAT, CDR2 FQNNGV. The length of the CDR3 is 14 residues. Variable domain in full (rest from reference TRBV11-2 and TRBJ2-7): EAGVAQSPRYKIIEKRQSVAFWCNPISGHATLYWYQQILGQGPKLLIQFQNNGVVDDSQLPKDRFSAERLKGVDSTLKIQPAKLEDSAVYLCASSLSLGGNEQYFGPGTRLTVT.

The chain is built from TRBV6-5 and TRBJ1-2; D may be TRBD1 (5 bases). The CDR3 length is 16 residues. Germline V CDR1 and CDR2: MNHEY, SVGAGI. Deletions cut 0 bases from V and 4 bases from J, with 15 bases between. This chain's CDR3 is CASSYSTARGGYGYTF. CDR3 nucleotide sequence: TGTGCCAGCAGTTACTCGACAGCAAGGGGAGGCTATGGCTACACCTTC.

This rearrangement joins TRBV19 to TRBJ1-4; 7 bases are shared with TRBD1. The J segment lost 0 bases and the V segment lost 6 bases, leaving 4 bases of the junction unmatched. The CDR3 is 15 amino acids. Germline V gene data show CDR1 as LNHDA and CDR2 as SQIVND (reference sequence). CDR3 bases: TGTGCCAGTAGAGACCAGGGGGCAACTAATGAAAAACTGTTTTTT. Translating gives CASRDQGATNEKLFF.

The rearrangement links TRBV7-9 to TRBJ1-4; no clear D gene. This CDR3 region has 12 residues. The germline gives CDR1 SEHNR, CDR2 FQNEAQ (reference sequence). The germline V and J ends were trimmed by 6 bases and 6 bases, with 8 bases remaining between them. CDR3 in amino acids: CASSIRDEKLFF. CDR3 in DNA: TGTGCCAGCAGTATACGAGATGAAAAACTGTTTTTT.

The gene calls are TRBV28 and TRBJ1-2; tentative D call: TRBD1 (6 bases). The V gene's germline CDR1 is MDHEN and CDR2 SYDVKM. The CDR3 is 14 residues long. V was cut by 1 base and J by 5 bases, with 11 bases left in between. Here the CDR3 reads CASSLYTGTYGYTF. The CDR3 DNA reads TGTGCCAGCAGTTTATACACAGGGACGTATGGCTACACCTTC.

CDR3 amino acids: CASSQDTSTNEKLFF. The CDR3 DNA is TGTGCCAGCAGCCAAGATACATCAACTAATGAAAAACTGTTTTTT. The chain employs TRBV14 and TRBJ1-4; D unclear. Germline values: CDR1 SGHDN, CDR2 FVKESK. The CDR3 is 15 residues long. The ends were cut back, 0 bases at V and 0 bases at J, with 5 bases in the middle.

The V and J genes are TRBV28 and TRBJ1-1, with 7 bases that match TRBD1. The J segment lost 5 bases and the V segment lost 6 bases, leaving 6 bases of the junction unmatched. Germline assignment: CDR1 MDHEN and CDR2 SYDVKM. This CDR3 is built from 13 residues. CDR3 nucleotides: TGTGCCAGCAGCCTCAACAGGGGAACTGAAGCTTTCTTT. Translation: CASSLNRGTEAFF.

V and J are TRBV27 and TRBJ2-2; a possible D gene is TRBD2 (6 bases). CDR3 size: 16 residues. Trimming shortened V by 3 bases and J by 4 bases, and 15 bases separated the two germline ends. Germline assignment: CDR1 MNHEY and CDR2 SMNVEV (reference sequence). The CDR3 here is CASSFWREGSTGELFF. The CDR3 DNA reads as TGTGCCAGCAGTTTCTGGAGGGAAGGGAGCACCGGGGAGCTGTTTTTT.

The CDR3 DNA reads TGTGCCAGTAGCAGGGACACCGTAACCTACGAGCAGTACTTC. Amino acid sequence: CASSRDTVTYEQYF. The rearrangement uses TRBV19 and TRBJ2-7, with a tentative D call TRBD1 (6 bases). Germline lookup yields CDR1 LNHDA and CDR2 SQIVND (reference sequence). The CDR3 has 14 amino acids. V shed 6 bases and J shed 2 bases, with 14 bases lying between them.

The CDR3 DNA is TGCGCCAGCAGCGAGGGACTAGTGGCCGGGGAGCTGTTTTTT. Amino acids: CASSEGLVAGELFF. The chain joins TRBV4-1 to TRBJ2-2; 8 bases align to TRBD2. Unmatched junction bases numbered 5, after V lost 5 bases and J lost 6 bases. CDR1 and CDR2 (germline): MGHRA, YSYEKL. This CDR3 region has 14 residues.

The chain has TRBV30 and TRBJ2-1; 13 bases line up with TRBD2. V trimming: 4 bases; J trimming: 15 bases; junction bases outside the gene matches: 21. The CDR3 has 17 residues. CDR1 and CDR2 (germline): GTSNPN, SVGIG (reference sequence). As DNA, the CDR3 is TGTGCCTGGACCAATCTAGAGACCGGGACTAGCGGGGTCCATCCGTTCTTC. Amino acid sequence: CAWTNLETGTSGVHPFF.

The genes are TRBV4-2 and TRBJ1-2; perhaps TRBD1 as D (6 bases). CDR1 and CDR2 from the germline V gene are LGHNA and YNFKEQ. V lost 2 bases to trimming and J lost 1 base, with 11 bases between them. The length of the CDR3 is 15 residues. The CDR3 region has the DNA TGTGCCAGCAGCCAAACGCAGGGGTATAACTATGGCTACACCTTC. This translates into CASSQTQGYNYGYTF.

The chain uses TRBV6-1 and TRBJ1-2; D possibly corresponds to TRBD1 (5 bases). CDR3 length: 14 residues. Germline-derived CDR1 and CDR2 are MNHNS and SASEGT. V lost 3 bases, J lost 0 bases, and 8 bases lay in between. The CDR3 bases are TGTGCCAGCAGTGAGGAACAGGCTAACTATGGCTACACCTTC. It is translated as CASSEEQANYGYTF.

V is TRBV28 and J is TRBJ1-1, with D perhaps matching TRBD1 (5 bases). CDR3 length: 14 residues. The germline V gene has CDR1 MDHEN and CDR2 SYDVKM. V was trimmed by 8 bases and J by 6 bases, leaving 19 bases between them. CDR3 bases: TGTGCCAGCCTCCCCCTCCTTGGGGCGGCTGAAGCTTTCTTT. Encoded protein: CASLPLLGAAEAFF.

CDR3 nucleotides: TGTGCCAGCAGTTCCGGGAACACTGAAGCTTTCTTT. Its translation: CASSSGNTEAFF. The chain couples TRBV27 to TRBJ1-1; D is uncertain. CDR1 is MNHEY, CDR2 SMNVEV, per germline (reference sequence). The CDR3 length is 12 residues. Trimming removed 4 bases from V and 1 base from J, with 4 bases in between.